The source of this T cell receptor beta chain is a study of patients and donors after allogeneic stem cell transplantation. This clonotype was detected ten times or more. TCRdb used MiXCR to reprocess the RT-PCR reads, holding one entry per CDR3 protein. The sample has about 160,000 distinct CDR3 sequences; about two fifths are singletons. V gave up 1 base and J gave up 3 bases; unmatched junction bases: 7. This CDR3 spans 16 amino acids. Germline V lookup: CDR1 SGHKS, CDR2 YYEKEE (reference sequence). The TCR originated in a human donor who was either an allogeneic HSCT recipient or a stem cell or donor lymphocyte infusion donor (not recorded which). It is not recorded whose cells these are; they may come from a transplant donor. The chain joins TRBV5-5 to TRBJ2-1, with TRBD1 identical over 7 bases. Sequencing used blood, either unsorted or a sorted T cell fraction (not recorded which). CDR3 coding DNA: TGTGCCAGCAGCTTGATGGGGGCAGGGGGCTACAATGAGCAGTTCTTC. It specifies CASSLMGAGGYNEQFF.